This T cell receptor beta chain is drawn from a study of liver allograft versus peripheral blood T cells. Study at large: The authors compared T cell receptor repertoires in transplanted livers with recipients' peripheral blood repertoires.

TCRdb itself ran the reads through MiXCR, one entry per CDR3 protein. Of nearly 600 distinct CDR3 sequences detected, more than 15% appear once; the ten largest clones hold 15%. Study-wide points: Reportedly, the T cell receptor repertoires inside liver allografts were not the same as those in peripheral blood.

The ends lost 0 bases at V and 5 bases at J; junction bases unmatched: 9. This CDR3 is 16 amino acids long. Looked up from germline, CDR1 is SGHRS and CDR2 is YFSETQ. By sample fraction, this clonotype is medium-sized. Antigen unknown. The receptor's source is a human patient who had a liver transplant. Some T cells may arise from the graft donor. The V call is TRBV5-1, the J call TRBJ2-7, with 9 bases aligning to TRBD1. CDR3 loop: CASSLGGTGGNNEQYF. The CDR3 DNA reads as TGCGCCAGCAGCTTGGGAGGAACAGGGGGCAATAACGAGCAGTACTTC.